A single sample is the source of the 21 T cell receptor beta chains below, sequenced in a study of cytomegalovirus exposure and HLA in healthy donors. With 60 Vbeta and 13 Jbeta primers, the PCR was carried out. The protocol was immunoSEQ multiplex PCR, while the TCRdb copy is restricted to in-frame clones and leaves out a portion. The sample has about 190,000 clones; roughly 80% are singletons. Sequencing was done on a sample of PBMCs. All receptors derive from a woman under 40 in good health and CMV-seropositive.

This chain joins TRBV10-3 and TRBJ2-7; no definite D call. CDR3 length equals 13 residues. CDR1 is ENHRY and CDR2 is SYGVKD in the germline V gene. V was cut by 5 bases and J by 5 bases, with 13 bases left in between. In nucleotides, the CDR3 is TGTGCCATCAGTTACCGAGGAAGCCACGAGCAGTACTTC. Protein product: CAISYRGSHEQYF.

The chain couples TRBV2 to TRBJ2-3; 9 bases map to TRBD1. Germline V gene sequence: CDR1 SNHLY, CDR2 FYNNEI. This CDR3 has 14 amino acids. The V and J ends lost 6 bases and 5 bases, in that order; junction bases with no gene match: 6. CDR3 sequence: CASSRDRAGDTQYF. The CDR3 bases are TGTGCCAGCAGCCGGGACAGGGCGGGAGATACGCAGTATTTT.

This clone was seen once. V gene TRBV6-5 combines with J gene TRBJ1-4; D is unclear. Germline V CDR1 and CDR2: MNHEY, SVGAGI. The ends were cut back, 6 bases at V and 7 bases at J, with 6 bases in the middle. The CDR3 sequence is 11 residues long. Here the CDR3 DNA reads TGTGCCAGCAGCAACAGTGAAAAACTGTTTTTT. It yields the protein CASSNSEKLFF.

The J gene is TRBJ2-5, the V gene TRBV4-2; D call uncertain. This CDR3 contains 17 residues. CDR1 and CDR2 (germline): LGHNA, YNFKEQ. Trimming took 0 bases from V and 5 from J, leaving 19 bases between them. The CDR3 here is CASSQDRRAIDGETQYF. The CDR3, as DNA: TGTGCCAGCAGCCAAGATAGGAGAGCAATTGATGGCGAGACCCAGTACTTC.

The V and J genes are TRBV7-9 and TRBJ2-2; D is possibly TRBD2 (6 bases). Germline loops: CDR1 SEHNR, CDR2 FQNEAQ (reference sequence). This CDR3 has 17 amino acids. Trimming took off 5 bases at V and 2 bases at J, with 18 bases between the two ends. The CDR3 spells CASSPFTGLGNTGELFF. For the CDR3, the DNA is TGTGCCAGCAGCCCATTCACGGGACTGGGCAACACCGGGGAGCTGTTTTTT.

The chain carries TRBV19 and TRBJ1-1; D perhaps matches TRBD1 (6 bases). Germline CDR1 LNHDA, CDR2 SQIVND (reference sequence). V shed 10 bases and J shed 0 bases, with 12 bases lying between them. The CDR3 totals 13 residues. CDR3: CAISQGMNTEAFF. The CDR3 region has the DNA TGTGCCATTTCCCAGGGGATGAACACTGAAGCTTTCTTT.

This clone showed up just a few times. This chain uses TRBV11-3 with TRBJ2-1; TRBD2 matches at 13 bases. Losses at the gene ends were 5 bases for V and 9 bases for J; bases not matched to a gene: 4. Germline CDR1 SGHNT, CDR2 YENEEA. The CDR3 extends over 14 amino acids. The CDR3 DNA is TGTGCCAGCAGCCCTCGACTAGCGGGAGGTGAGCAGTTCTTC. Translated, it gives CASSPRLAGGEQFF.

This clone appeared a few times. At one of its ends the junction is not consistent with the germline gene, which may arise from a read error. The chain couples TRBV11-3 to TRBJ1-2; 12 nucleotides match TRBD1. The CDR3 has 12 residues. The germline V gene encodes CDR1 SGHNT and CDR2 YENEEA. CDR3 nucleotide sequence: TGCAGGGGGACAGGGGGCGTAGATGGCTACACCTTC. Its protein is CRGTGGVDGYTF.

The rearrangement links TRBV18 to TRBJ2-7; 10 nucleotides match TRBD2. Germline trimming cut 3 bases from V and 0 bases from J; bases unmatched to any gene: 5. Germline V gene sequence: CDR1 KGHSH, CDR2 LQKENI. The CDR3 length is 16 residues. The CDR3 DNA reads as TGTGCCAGCTCACCTACTAGCGGGGCCTACTCCTACGAGCAGTACTTC. Its translation is CASSPTSGAYSYEQYF. The full variable domain, rest sourced from reference TRBV18 and TRBJ2-7, is NAGVMQNPRHLVRRRGQEARLRCSPMKGHSHVYWYRQLPEEGLKFMVYLQKENIIDESGMPKERFSAEFPKEGPSILRIQQVVRGDSAAYFCASSPTSGAYSYEQYFGPGTRLTVT.

The rearrangement joins TRBV28 to TRBJ1-1; 9 bases map to TRBD1. Germline V CDR1 and CDR2: MDHEN, SYDVKM. The CDR3 runs to 15 residues. V dropped 7 bases and J dropped 4; count of bases not matched to a gene: 10. DNA for the CDR3: TGTGCCAGCACCCCTGGACAGGGGAGGCCCACTGAAGCTTTCTTT. Translation gives CASTPGQGRPTEAFF.

CDR3 nucleotide sequence: TGCGCCAGCAGTGAGGGGGGAGGTCGGACCGGGGAGCTGTTTTTT. Its translation: CASSEGGGRTGELFF. The chain employs TRBV10-2 and TRBJ2-2, with a tentative D call TRBD2 (6 bases). Trimming pared 2 bases from V and 5 bases from J, leaving 12 bases between. Germline-derived CDR1 and CDR2 are WSHSY and SAAADI. This CDR3 is 15 amino acids long.

The rearrangement uses TRBV7-2 and TRBJ2-5; 8 bases agree with TRBD1. Unmatched junction bases numbered 5, after V lost 5 bases and J lost 3 bases. Germline V gene data show CDR1 as SGHTA and CDR2 as FQGNSA. CDR3 length: 14 residues. The CDR3 DNA reads as TGTGCCAGCAGCCTTGGGACAGGCAAAGAGACCCAGTACTTC. This sequence encodes CASSLGTGKETQYF.

This rearrangement joins TRBV19 to TRBJ2-2, with a tentative D call TRBD1 (5 bases). V lost 3 bases and J 5 bases, leaving 13 bases between the germline ends. The germline V gene encodes CDR1 LNHDA and CDR2 SQIVND (reference sequence). CDR3 length equals 15 residues. The CDR3 DNA follows: TGTGCCAGTAGTATTAGTCAGGGATGGACCGGGGAGCTGTTTTTT. Residues: CASSISQGWTGELFF.

This chain links TRBV10-3 with TRBJ1-1; 7 bases match TRBD1. V lost 7 bases, J lost 0 bases, and 14 bases stayed unmatched. There are 17 residues in the CDR3. Per germline, CDR1 ENHRY and CDR2 SYGVKD. This CDR3 reads CAINSPGTASLNTEAFF. The CDR3 nucleotides read TGTGCCATCAACTCCCCCGGGACAGCAAGCTTGAACACTGAAGCTTTCTTT.

As to this clone: Other DNA sequences in this sample translate to the same CDR3. V gene TRBV7-2 combines with J gene TRBJ1-1, with D possibly being TRBD1 (5 bases). V was trimmed by 1 base and J by 0 bases, leaving 6 bases between them. Germline CDR1 reads SGHTA; CDR2 reads FQGNSA. The CDR3 length is 14 residues. The DNA of the CDR3 is TGTGCCAGCAGCTTAGGGGGCATGAACACTGAAGCTTTCTTT. Its translation is CASSLGGMNTEAFF. The full variable domain, completed using reference TRBV7-2 and TRBJ1-1, is GAGVSQSPSNKVTEKGKDVELRCDPISGHTALYWYRQSLGQGLEFLIYFQGNSAPDKSGLPSDRFSAERTGGSVSTLTIQRTQQEDSAVYLCASSLGGMNTEAFFGQGTRLTVV.

Concerning this clone itself: This CDR3 is also generated by other DNA sequences in the sample. The V gene is TRBV18, the J gene TRBJ1-1, with 7 bases that match TRBD1. CDR3 length: 14 residues. With 3 bases clipped from V and 1 base from J, the junction kept 2 bases outside the gene matches. Germline CDR1 is KGHSH and CDR2 is LQKENI. CDR3 in DNA: TGTGCCAGCTCACCCCAGGGGGGGAACACTGAAGCTTTCTTT. This gives the protein CASSPQGGNTEAFF.

The genes are TRBV6-5 and TRBJ1-1; D possibly corresponds to TRBD1 (6 bases). There are 13 residues in the CDR3. The germline V and J ends were trimmed by 6 bases and 0 bases, with 8 bases remaining between them. Germline CDR1 MNHEY, CDR2 SVGAGI. The CDR3 region is CASSRGMNTEAFF. The CDR3 region has the DNA TGTGCCAGCAGCAGGGGCATGAACACTGAAGCTTTCTTT.

This clone was found a few times. The rearrangement joins TRBV7-9 to TRBJ1-4; D gene unclear. Deletions cut 7 bases from V and 7 bases from J, with 25 bases between. CDR1 and CDR2 from the germline V gene are SEHNR and FQNEAQ (reference sequence). CDR3 length: 17 amino acids. The CDR3 loop is CASILILFFARGEKLFF. As DNA, the CDR3 is TGTGCCAGCATTCTCATTTTATTTTTTGCCCGGGGTGAAAAACTGTTTTTT.

Regarding this clone: One end of the junction is discordant with germline, which a read error may explain. The chain employs TRBV28 and TRBJ2-6, with TRBD1 matching 11 bases. CDR1 and CDR2 from the germline V gene are MDHEN and SYDVKM. The CDR3 is made up of 20 amino acids. CDR3 in DNA: TGTGCCAGCAGTTCGAGACCGGGACAGGGGGTATCTTCTGGGGCCAACGTCCCGACTTTC. Protein sequence: CASSSRPGQGVSSGANVPTF. The full variable domain, completed using reference TRBV28 and TRBJ2-6, is DVKVTQSSRYLVKRTGEKVFLECVQDMDHENMFWYRQDPGLGLRLIYFSYDVKMKEKGDIPEGYSVSREKKERFSLILESASTNQTSMYLCASSSRPGQGVSSGANVPTFGAGSRLTVL.

The chain recombines TRBV19 with TRBJ1-1, with a possible D match to TRBD1 (5 bases). Trimming pared 6 bases from V and 5 bases from J, leaving 13 bases between. The CDR3 loop spans 13 amino acids. Germline CDR1 and CDR2: LNHDA and SQIVND (reference sequence). This chain's CDR3 is CASRTVGGTEAFF. As DNA, the CDR3 is TGTGCCAGTAGGACTGTGGGGGGAACTGAAGCTTTCTTT. The variable domain in full, with the rest retrieved from reference TRBV19 and TRBJ1-1, is DGGITQSPKYLFRKEGQNVTLSCEQNLNHDAMYWYRQDPGQGLRLIYYSQIVNDFQKGDIAEGYSVSREKKESFPLTVTSAQKNPTAFYLCASRTVGGTEAFFGQGTRLTVV.

This clone was observed a few times. The chain is built from TRBV7-9 and TRBJ1-5, with TRBD1 identical over 10 bases. The germline V gene encodes CDR1 SEHNR and CDR2 FQNEAQ (reference sequence). CDR3 length: 14 amino acids. After removal of 5 bases from V and 4 bases from J, the junction contained 2 bases not matched to a gene. The CDR3 loop is CASSPGQGNQPQHF. The CDR3 nucleotides are TGTGCCAGCAGCCCGGGACAGGGGAATCAGCCCCAGCATTTT.